This TCR beta chain was retrieved from a study of blood T cell repertoires in COVID-19. Study-level background: The samples span acute and convalescent COVID-19 from the United States, Italy and Spain. PBMCs, B-cell-depleted T cells, or T cells were the source of the cDNA or gDNA that made up the material.

Deletions cut 3 bases from V and 0 bases from J, with 9 bases between. The germline V gene has CDR1 KGHSH and CDR2 LQKENI. This CDR3 is 16 amino acids long. Per the study methods: Scientists estimated how many nucleated cells there were by amplifying reference gene primers. Assay: immunoSEQ multiplex PCR; the TCRdb copy retains only in-frame clones and omits some. The V and J calls and the clone size are those of that table, but D and trimming were determined from the DNA. The sample consists of approximately 190,000 clones, over 80% of them appearing once. Seattle's enrolled individuals joined amid active infection and were then monitored longitudinally.

The rearrangement uses TRBV18 and TRBJ2-6; D remains ambiguous. The receptor was derived from a woman aged 60-75 years with COVID-19, enrolled during active disease. Specimen: peripheral blood. This chain's CDR3 is CASSPGSFSGANVLTF. The CDR3, as DNA: TGTGCCAGCTCACCGGGCAGTTTCTCTGGGGCCAACGTCCTGACTTTC.